This T cell receptor beta chain is from a study of beta chain features in type 1 diabetes. Study details: On cell yields, gender and age, patients and healthy donors were similar.

Overall study results and limits: Compared with healthy donors, patients appeared to share more similar naive, central memory and regulatory TCRB repertoires. More deletions and fewer insertions at VDJ junctions were found in patients with type 1 diabetes. A moderate, significant TCRB CDR3 shortening appeared in type 1 diabetes across four CD4+ subsets. Short templates might get an advantage during PCR, and this would be equal in patients and controls.

About this clone: Its antigen is still unknown.

The CDR3 runs 13 residues. Between the trimmed V and J ends, which lost 6 bases and 10 bases, there was a span of 18 bases. Germline CDR1 reads MNHEY; CDR2 reads SMNVEV (reference sequence). Expressed TCRB transcripts were sequenced because the entire RNA isolate underwent reverse transcription. Measured with immunoSEQ multiplex PCR; TCRdb has only the in-frame clones, and not every one. This sample has under 350,000 clones, with approximately 15% found just once. The receptor was isolated from a man younger than 40 with type 1 diabetes. The sequenced material came from naive CD4+ T cells from blood. The chain employs TRBV27 and TRBJ1-1, with D perhaps matching TRBD1 (6 bases). In DNA, the CDR3 is TGTGCCAGCAGACACCCCACAGGGTTGAGAGCTTTCTTT. This codes for CASRHPTGLRAFF.